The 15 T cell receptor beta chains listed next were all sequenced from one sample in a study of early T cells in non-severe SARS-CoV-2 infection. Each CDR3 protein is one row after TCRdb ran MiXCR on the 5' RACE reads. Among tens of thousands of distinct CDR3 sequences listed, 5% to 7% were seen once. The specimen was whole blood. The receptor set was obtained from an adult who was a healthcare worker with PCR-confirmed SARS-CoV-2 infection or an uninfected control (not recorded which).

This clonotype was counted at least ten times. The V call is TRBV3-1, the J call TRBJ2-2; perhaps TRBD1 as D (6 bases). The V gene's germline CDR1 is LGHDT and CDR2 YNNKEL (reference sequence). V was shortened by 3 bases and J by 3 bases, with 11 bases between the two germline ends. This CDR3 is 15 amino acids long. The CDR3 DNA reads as TGTGCCAGCAGCCAGGGGGACACCTACACCGGGGAGCTGTTTTTT. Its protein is CASSQGDTYTGELFF. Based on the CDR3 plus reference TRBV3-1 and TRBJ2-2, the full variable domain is DTAVSQTPKYLVTQMGNDKSIKCEQNLGHDTMYWYKQDSKKFLKIMFSYNNKELIINETVPNRFSPKSPDKAHLNLHINSLELGDSAVYFCASSQGDTYTGELFFGEGSRLTVL.

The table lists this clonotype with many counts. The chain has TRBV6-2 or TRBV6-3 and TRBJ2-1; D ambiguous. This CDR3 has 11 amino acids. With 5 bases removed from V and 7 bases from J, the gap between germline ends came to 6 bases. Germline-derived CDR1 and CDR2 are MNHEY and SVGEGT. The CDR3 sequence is CASSVGNEQFF. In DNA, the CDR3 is TGTGCCAGCAGTGTAGGGAATGAGCAGTTCTTC.

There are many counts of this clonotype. The CDR3, as DNA: TGTGCCAGCAGTGAAGCCAGCTCTAGCGGGATGGGGGCCTACGAGCAGTACTTC. This translates into CASSEASSSGMGAYEQYF. This chain uses TRBV6-1 with TRBJ2-7, with 9 bases fitting TRBD2. This CDR3 region has 18 residues. Per the germline V gene, CDR1 is MNHNS and CDR2 is SASEGT. Germline trimming cut 0 bases from V and 2 bases from J; bases unmatched to any gene: 11.

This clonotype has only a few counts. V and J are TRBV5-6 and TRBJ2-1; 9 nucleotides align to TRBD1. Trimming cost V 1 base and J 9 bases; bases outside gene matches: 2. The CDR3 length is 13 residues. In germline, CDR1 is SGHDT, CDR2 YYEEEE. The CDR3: CASSLTGGSEQFF. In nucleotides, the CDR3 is TGTGCCAGCAGCTTGACAGGGGGCAGTGAGCAGTTCTTC. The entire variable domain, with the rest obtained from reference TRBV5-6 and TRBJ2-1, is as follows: DAGVTQSPTHLIKTRGQQVTLRCSPKSGHDTVSWYQQALGQGPQFIFQYYEEEERQRGNFPDRFSGHQFPNYSSELNVNALLLGDSALYLCASSLTGGSEQFFGPGTRLTVL.

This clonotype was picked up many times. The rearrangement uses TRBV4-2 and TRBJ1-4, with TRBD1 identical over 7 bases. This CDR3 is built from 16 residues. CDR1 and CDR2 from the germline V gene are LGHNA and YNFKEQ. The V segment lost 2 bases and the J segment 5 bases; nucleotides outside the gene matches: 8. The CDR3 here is CASSQPSRGGNEKLFF. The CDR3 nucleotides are TGTGCCAGCAGCCAACCGTCACGAGGGGGCAATGAAAAACTGTTTTTT.

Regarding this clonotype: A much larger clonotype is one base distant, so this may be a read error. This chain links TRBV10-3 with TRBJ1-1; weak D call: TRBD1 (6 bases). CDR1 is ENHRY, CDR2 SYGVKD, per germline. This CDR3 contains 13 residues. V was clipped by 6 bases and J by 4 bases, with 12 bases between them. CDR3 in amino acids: CAISSTGSTEAFF. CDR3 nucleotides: TGTGCCATCAGCAGTACAGGGAGCACTGAAGCTTTCTTT.

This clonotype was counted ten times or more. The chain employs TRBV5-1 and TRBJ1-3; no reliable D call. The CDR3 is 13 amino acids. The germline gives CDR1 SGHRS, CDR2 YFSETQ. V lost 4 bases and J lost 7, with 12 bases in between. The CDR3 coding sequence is TGCGCCAGCAGCACGGAATCGAGGAACACCATATATTTT. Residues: CASSTESRNTIYF.

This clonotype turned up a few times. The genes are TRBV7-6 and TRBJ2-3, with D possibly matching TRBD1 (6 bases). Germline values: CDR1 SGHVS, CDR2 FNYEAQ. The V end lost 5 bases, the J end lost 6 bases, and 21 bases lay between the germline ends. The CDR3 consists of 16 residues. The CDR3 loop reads CASSPRQAEGYDTQYF. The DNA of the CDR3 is TGTGCCAGCAGCCCACGACAGGCCGAGGGGTATGATACGCAGTATTTT.

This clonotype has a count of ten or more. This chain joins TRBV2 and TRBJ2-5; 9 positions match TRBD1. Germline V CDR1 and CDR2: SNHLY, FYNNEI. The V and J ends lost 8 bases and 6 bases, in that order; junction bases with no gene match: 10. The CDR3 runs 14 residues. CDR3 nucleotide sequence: TGTGCCAGCGCCGAGACAGGGGGTTCGAAGACCCAGTACTTC. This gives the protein CASAETGGSKTQYF.

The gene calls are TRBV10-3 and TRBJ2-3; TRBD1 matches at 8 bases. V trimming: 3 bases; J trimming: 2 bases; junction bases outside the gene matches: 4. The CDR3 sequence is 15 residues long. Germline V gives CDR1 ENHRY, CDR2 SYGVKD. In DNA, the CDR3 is TGTGCCATCAGTGACCAGGGGGCTTTCACAGATACGCAGTATTTT. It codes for CAISDQGAFTDTQYF.

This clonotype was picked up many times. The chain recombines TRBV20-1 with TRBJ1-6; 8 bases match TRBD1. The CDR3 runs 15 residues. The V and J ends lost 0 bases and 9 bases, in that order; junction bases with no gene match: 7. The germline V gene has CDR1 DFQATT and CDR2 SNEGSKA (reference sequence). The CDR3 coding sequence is TGCAGTGCTAGAGATCTAGGGCAGGGGGCTTCACCCCTCCACTTT. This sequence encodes CSARDLGQGASPLHF.

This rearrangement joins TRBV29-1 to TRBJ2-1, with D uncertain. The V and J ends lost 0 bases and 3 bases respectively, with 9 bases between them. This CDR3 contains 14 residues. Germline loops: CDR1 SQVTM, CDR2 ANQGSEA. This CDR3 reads CSVEDRQLYNEQFF. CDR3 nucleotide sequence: TGCAGCGTTGAAGACCGGCAGCTCTACAATGAGCAGTTCTTC.

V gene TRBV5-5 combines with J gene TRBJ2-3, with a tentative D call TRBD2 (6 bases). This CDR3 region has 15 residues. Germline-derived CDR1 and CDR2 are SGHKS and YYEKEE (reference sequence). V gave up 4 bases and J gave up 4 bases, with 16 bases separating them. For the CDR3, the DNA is TGTGCCAGCAGCCGGAGGCGCGGGGAGGCAGATACGCAGTATTTT. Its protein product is CASSRRRGEADTQYF.

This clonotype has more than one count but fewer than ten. CDR3 sequence: CASSPDNTEAFF. CDR3 coding DNA: TGCGCCAGCAGCCCGGATAACACTGAAGCTTTCTTT. The chain combines TRBV5-1 with TRBJ1-1; no firm D call. Germline values: CDR1 SGHRS, CDR2 YFSETQ. V lost 4 bases, J lost 2 bases, and 6 bases lay in between. This CDR3 comprises 12 residues.

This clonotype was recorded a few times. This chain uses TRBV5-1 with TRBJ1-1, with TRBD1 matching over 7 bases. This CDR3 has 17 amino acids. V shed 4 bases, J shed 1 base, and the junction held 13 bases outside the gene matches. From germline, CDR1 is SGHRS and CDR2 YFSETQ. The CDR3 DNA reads TGCGCCAGCAGCCCGCTCAAGACAGGGTGGGCGAACACTGAAGCTTTCTTT. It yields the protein CASSPLKTGWANTEAFF.